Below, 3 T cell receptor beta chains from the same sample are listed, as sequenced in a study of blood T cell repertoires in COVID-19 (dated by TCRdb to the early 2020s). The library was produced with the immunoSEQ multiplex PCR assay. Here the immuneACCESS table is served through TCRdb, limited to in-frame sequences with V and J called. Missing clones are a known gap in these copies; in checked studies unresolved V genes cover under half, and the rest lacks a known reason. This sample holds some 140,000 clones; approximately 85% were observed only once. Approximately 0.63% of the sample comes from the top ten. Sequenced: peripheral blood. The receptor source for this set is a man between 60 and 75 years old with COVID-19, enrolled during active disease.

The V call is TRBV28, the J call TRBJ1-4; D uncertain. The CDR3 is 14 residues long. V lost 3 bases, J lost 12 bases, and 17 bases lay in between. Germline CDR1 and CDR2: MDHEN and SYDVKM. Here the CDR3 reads CASSFPERNLELFF. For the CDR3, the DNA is TGTGCCAGCAGTTTCCCCGAACGAAATTTAGAACTGTTTTTT.

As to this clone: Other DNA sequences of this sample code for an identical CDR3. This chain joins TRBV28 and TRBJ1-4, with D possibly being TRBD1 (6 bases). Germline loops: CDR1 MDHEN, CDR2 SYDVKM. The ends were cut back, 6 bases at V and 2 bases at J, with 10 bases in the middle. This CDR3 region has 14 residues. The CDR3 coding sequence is TGTGCCAGCAGGGATACAGGGACTAATGAAAAACTGTTTTTT. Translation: CASRDTGTNEKLFF.

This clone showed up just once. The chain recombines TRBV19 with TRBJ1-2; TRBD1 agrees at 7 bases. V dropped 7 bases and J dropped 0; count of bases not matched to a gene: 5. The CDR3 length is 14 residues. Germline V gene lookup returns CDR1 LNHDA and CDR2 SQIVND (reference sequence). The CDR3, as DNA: TGTGCCAGTAACCCACAGGGGACTAACTATGGCTACACCTTC. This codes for CASNPQGTNYGYTF.